One and the same sample provided the 4 T cell receptor beta chains below, sequenced in a study of T cells in women clearing cervical HPV infection. Using immunoSEQ multiplex PCR, the repertoire was profiled, and TCRdb retains in-frame clones only, with some absent. This sample lists under 35,000 clones; its ten largest clones have about 1.6%. The sequenced sample consisted of blood buffy coat. These receptors originate from a woman between 18 and 70 years old with a cervical HPV16 infection that either progressed to CIN3+ or cleared (not recorded which).

Notes on this clone: The CDR3 end is not reached by the read, which stops 3 residues before it; the germline J gene fills it in. The rearrangement joins TRBV5-1 to TRBJ2-1; 9 bases map to TRBD1. The CDR3 is 15 residues long. The V gene's germline CDR1 is SGHRS and CDR2 YFSETQ. Trimming took 3 bases from V and 5 from J; bases not matched to a gene: 6. The CDR3 sequence is CASSSQQGADNEQFF. CDR3 DNA (partial): TGCGCCAGCAGCTCGCAACAGGGGGCGGACAATGAG. The full variable domain, rest sourced from reference TRBV5-1 and TRBJ2-1, is KAGVTQTPRYLIKTRGQQVTLSCSPISGHRSVSWYQQTPGQGLQFLFEYFSETQRNKGNFPGRFSGRQFSNSRSEMNVSTLELGDSALYLCASSSQQGADNEQFFGPGTRLTVL.

Details on this clone: The read ends 3 residues early relative to the CDR3; the germline J gene fills the gap. This chain links TRBV20-1 with TRBJ2-3; D may be TRBD1 or TRBD2 (5 bases each). The germline gives CDR1 DFQATT, CDR2 SNEGSKA (reference sequence). This CDR3 contains 13 residues. The CDR3 region is CSAIRELQETQYF. The CDR3 DNA, read in part, is TGCAGTGCTATCAGGGAGCTCCAAGAGACG.

Worth noting for this clone: The DNA ends 3 residues before the CDR3 does, and the rest of the CDR3 is filled in from the germline J gene. J is TRBJ2-7 and V is TRBV20-1; TRBD1 aligns across 9 bases. CDR1 and CDR2 from the germline V gene are DFQATT and SNEGSKA (reference sequence). This CDR3 has 14 amino acids. V gave up 3 bases and J gave up 4 bases; unmatched junction bases: 7. CDR3 protein: CSARGTGNPYEQYF. The part of the CDR3 DNA that was read is TGCAGTGCTAGGGGGACAGGGAATCCATACGAG.

Remarks on this clone: The read ends 3 residues before the CDR3 terminus; that terminus is restored from the germline J gene. This chain joins TRBV15 and TRBJ2-2; TRBD1 matches at 9 bases. The length of the CDR3 is 16 residues. Germline CDR1 LNHNV, CDR2 YYDKDF (reference sequence). With 2 bases clipped from V and 6 bases from J, the junction kept 7 bases outside the gene matches. The CDR3 bases that were read are TGTGCCACCAGCAGAACCGGGACAGGGTTCGCCGGGGAG. Protein sequence: CATSRTGTGFAGE. The CDR3 as a whole reads CATSRTGTGFAGELFF. Combining the CDR3 with reference TRBV15 and TRBJ2-2 gives the whole variable domain DAMVIQNPRYQVTQFGKPVTLSCSQTLNHNVMYWYQQKSSQAPKLLFHYYDKDFNNEADTPDNFQSRRPNTSFCFLDIRSPGLGDTAMYLCATSRTGTGFAGELFFGEGSRLTVL.